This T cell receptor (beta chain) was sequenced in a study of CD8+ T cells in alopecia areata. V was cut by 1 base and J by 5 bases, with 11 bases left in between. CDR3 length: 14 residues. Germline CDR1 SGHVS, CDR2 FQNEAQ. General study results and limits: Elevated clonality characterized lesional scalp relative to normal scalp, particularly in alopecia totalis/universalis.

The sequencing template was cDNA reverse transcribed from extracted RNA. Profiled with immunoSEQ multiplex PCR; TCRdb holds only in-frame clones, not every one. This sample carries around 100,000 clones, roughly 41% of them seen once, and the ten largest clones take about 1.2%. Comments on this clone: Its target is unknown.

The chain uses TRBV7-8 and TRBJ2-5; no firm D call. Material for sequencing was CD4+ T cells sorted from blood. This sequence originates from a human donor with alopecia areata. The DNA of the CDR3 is TGTGCCAGCAGCTTAGATCGTTTTGGTGAGACCCAGTACTTC. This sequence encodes CASSLDRFGETQYF.